This T cell receptor (beta chain) was captured in a study of blood T cell repertoires in COVID-19 (dated by TCRdb to about 2020). With regard to the full study: The collaborator samples originated in the United States, Italy and Spain and spanned the acute and convalescent phases of COVID-19. Deeply sampled blood TCRbeta repertoires from subjects exposed to, actively infected with, or recovered from COVID-19 were included in the dataset. The repertoires were made available in a free public database intended to serve as a resource for research on the immune response to SARS-CoV-2. The material from the prospective study consisted of cDNA or gDNA derived from T cells, B-cell-depleted T cells, or PBMCs. The samples were drawn from the first 160 participants of the ongoing ImmuneRACE study and from 1,254 subjects provided by 6 global collaborators. Sample metadata almost always included a de-identified subject ID, COVID-19 status, age in years and sex. Where available, HLA class I and class II types were obtained from metadata supplied by the sample provider rather than from assay-based typing. On the study overall, not on this receptor specifically: The quantity of clinical and demographic metadata differed by source and by participant and was supplied without curation.

Of note for this clone: This clone's antigen is unknown. No base qualities exist here, and no much larger clone lies one base off it.

The immunoSEQ Assay, a bias-controlled multiplex PCR, was used to amplify TCRbeta CDR3 regions from genomic DNA. In the original analysis: Nucleated cell counts per sample were estimated from amplification of reference gene primers within the assay. Sequence reads were collapsed and filtered to measure the absolute abundance of every unique TCRbeta CDR3 rearrangement. Productive Simpson clonality was computed per sample as the square root of Simpson's diversity index over productive rearrangements. Here the immuneACCESS table is served through TCRdb, limited to in-frame sequences with V and J called. Missing clones are a known gap in these copies; in checked studies unresolved V genes cover under half, and the rest lacks a known reason. The V and J calls and clone size come from that table; D and trimming were worked out from the DNA. The sample contains some 290,000 clones, just over 90% of them found a single time. Roughly 2% of the sample goes to the ten largest clones.

The CDR3 covers 14 residues, taking in both the cysteine and the phenylalanine. The only DNA kept is the CDR3, 42 bases in frame from the first base. V lost 9 bases and J lost 2 bases, and the count of bases not matched to a germline gene is 8. Via the germline V gene, CDR1 is MDHEN and CDR2 SYDVKM. Participants in the prospective study were enrolled through a virtual design, were aged about 18 to 90 years, and lived in under 25 United States geographic areas. Cohort assignment in the prospective study relied on participant-reported clinical history from a screening survey and a study questionnaire. Mobile phlebotomists in the prospective study collected whole blood, serum and a nasopharyngeal or oropharyngeal swab from every participant. Additional blood draws and questionnaires over an approximately 2-month period could optionally be provided by prospective study participants. Before DNA extraction, blood samples from the prospective study were shipped at room temperature or frozen.

The sequence is built from TRBV28 and TRBJ2-5; 8 of the junction bases match TRBD1. Sequenced input: PBMCs or T cells enriched from blood (not recorded which). The sequence derives from a woman aged 35 to 49 with acute COVID-19. The CDR3 protein: CASSRDRRQETQYF. The nucleotide sequence is TGTGCCAGTTCCCGGGACAGGCGACAAGAGACCCAGTACTTC.